Below, 23 T cell receptor beta chains from the same sample are listed, as sequenced in a study of blood T cell repertoires in COVID-19. The method was immunoSEQ multiplex PCR; TCRdb's version includes in-frame clones alone and lacks a portion of them. The repertoire includes 200,000 to 300,000 clones, over 75% of them detected once, and roughly 2% sits in the top ten. The sequencing sample was made of peripheral blood. Receptors originate from a man aged 25 to 40 who had recovered from COVID-19.

The chain links TRBV11-2 to TRBJ2-1, with a weak D call TRBD2 (5 bases). Germline lookup yields CDR1 SGHAT and CDR2 FQNNGV. The CDR3 is 17 amino acids. V dropped 5 bases and J dropped 9 bases, with 26 bases sitting between them. CDR3 coding DNA: TGTGCCAGCAGCATCCAGCCCGGGATCTCAAGTTCGGGTGAGCAGTTCTTC. This gives the protein CASSIQPGISSSGEQFF. The full variable domain, completed using reference TRBV11-2 and TRBJ2-1, is EAGVAQSPRYKIIEKRQSVAFWCNPISGHATLYWYQQILGQGPKLLIQFQNNGVVDDSQLPKDRFSAERLKGVDSTLKIQPAKLEDSAVYLCASSIQPGISSSGEQFFGPGTRLTVL.

The chain links TRBV7-3 to TRBJ2-1; 11 nucleotides line up with TRBD2. V trimming: 4 bases; J trimming: 6 bases; junction bases outside the gene matches: 8. The CDR3 is made up of 16 amino acids. CDR1 is SGHTA, CDR2 FQGTGA, per germline. The DNA of the CDR3 is TGTGCCAGCAGCTCAAGCCTTAGCGGGGGGGCCAATGAGCAGTTCTTC. This translates into CASSSSLSGGANEQFF.

V usage is TRBV6-5 and J usage is TRBJ1-5; TRBD1 matches 7 bases. Germline V gene sequence: CDR1 MNHEY, CDR2 SVGAGI. V shed 5 bases, J shed 7 bases, and the junction held 11 bases outside the gene matches. The CDR3 contains 15 residues. CDR3 residues: CASSPSRGRLQPQHF. DNA of the CDR3: TGTGCCAGCAGTCCTTCCAGGGGGAGGCTCCAGCCCCAGCATTTT.

A few counts support this clone. J is TRBJ2-5 and V is TRBV6-5; maybe TRBD2 (6 bases). The ends were cut back, 5 bases at V and 3 bases at J, with 16 bases in the middle. The CDR3 extends over 15 amino acids. CDR1 is MNHEY and CDR2 is SVGAGI in the germline V gene. The CDR3 nucleotides read TGTGCCAGCAGTCGGGGCGCCGGGGGTAAAGAGACCCAGTACTTC. This encodes CASSRGAGGKETQYF.

The chain couples TRBV12-3 or TRBV12-4 to TRBJ1-1; 7 bases are a match to TRBD1. The CDR3 has 13 amino acids. V shed 6 bases and J 5 bases; nucleotides not matched to a gene: 6. CDR3 sequence: CASRRGQGTEAFF. The CDR3 nucleotides are TGTGCCAGCAGGAGGGGGCAGGGAACTGAAGCTTTCTTT.

Only one count was recorded for this clone. V usage is TRBV7-8 and J usage is TRBJ1-3; TRBD1 aligns across 9 bases. V dropped 5 bases and J dropped 7; count of bases not matched to a gene: 6. Germline CDR1 SGHVS, CDR2 FQNEAQ. This CDR3 comprises 14 residues. CDR3 DNA sequence: TGTGCCAGCAGCCCTGGACAGGGGTCGAACACCATATATTTT. This gives the protein CASSPGQGSNTIYF.

CDR3 in amino acids: CASSDRSGGVSDTQYF. The CDR3 DNA reads TGTGCCAGTAGTGATCGGAGCGGGGGAGTCTCAGATACGCAGTATTTT. The gene calls are TRBV19 and TRBJ2-3; 8 nucleotides match TRBD2. Unmatched junction bases numbered 11, after V lost 5 bases and J lost 4 bases. This CDR3 is 16 amino acids long. Germline V lookup: CDR1 LNHDA, CDR2 SQIVND (reference sequence).

The chain uses TRBV19 and TRBJ1-1, with 7 positions matching TRBD1. Germline V CDR1 and CDR2: LNHDA, SQIVND (reference sequence). V shed 7 bases, J shed 0 bases, and the junction held 8 bases outside the gene matches. The CDR3 length is 15 residues. CDR3 amino acids: CASTLGQRMNTEAFF. The DNA for the CDR3 is TGTGCCAGTACCTTGGGACAGCGAATGAACACTGAAGCTTTCTTT.

This clone occurred a few times. The chain joins TRBV7-3 to TRBJ2-1; the match to TRBD2 covers 12 bases. The CDR3 extends over 18 amino acids. The junction had 5 bases not matched to a gene; V was cut back by 2 bases and J by 0 bases. Per the germline V gene, CDR1 is SGHTA and CDR2 is FQGTGA. Here the CDR3 reads CASSLELAGGSSYNEQFF. As DNA, the CDR3 is TGTGCCAGCAGCTTAGAACTAGCGGGGGGCAGCTCCTACAATGAGCAGTTCTTC.

The chain is built from TRBV2 and TRBJ2-3; TRBD1 might be the D (6 bases). In germline, CDR1 is SNHLY, CDR2 FYNNEI. The length of the CDR3 is 13 residues. V gave up 11 bases and J gave up 1 base, with 13 bases separating them. CDR3 residues: CAGGSGGTDTQYF. In DNA, the CDR3 is TGTGCCGGTGGGTCAGGGGGCACAGATACGCAGTATTTT.

This clone has just a few counts. The V gene is TRBV4-1, the J gene TRBJ1-1; D is undetermined. This CDR3 comprises 15 residues. Germline assignment: CDR1 MGHRA and CDR2 YSYEKL. V gave up 0 bases and J gave up 7 bases, with 15 bases separating them. DNA for the CDR3: TGCGCCAGCAGCCAAGAGGCTAGGGCGGGTTATGAAGCTTTCTTT. Residues: CASSQEARAGYEAFF.

This clone was counted a few times. This chain connects TRBV27 to TRBJ1-2; D gene uncertain. The CDR3 is 15 residues long. Germline V gives CDR1 MNHEY, CDR2 SMNVEV (reference sequence). V was pared by 4 bases and J by 5 bases, with 17 bases between. The chain's CDR3 is CASSSSGIKLYGYTF. CDR3 DNA sequence: TGTGCCAGCAGTTCCTCGGGAATTAAACTATATGGCTACACCTTC.

The chain uses TRBV4-1 and TRBJ1-5; D is ambiguous. This CDR3 is built from 16 residues. V lost 2 bases to trimming and J lost 3 bases, with 14 bases between them. The germline V gene encodes CDR1 MGHRA and CDR2 YSYEKL. The CDR3 DNA follows: TGCGCCAGCAGCCAACACCACACCTCCCCCAATCAGCCCCAGCATTTT. Residues: CASSQHHTSPNQPQHF.

This clone was detected only once. The genes are TRBV15 and TRBJ1-4, with D possibly TRBD1 on 6 matching bases. This CDR3 is built from 14 residues. Germline-derived CDR1 and CDR2 are LNHNV and YYDKDF (reference sequence). Trimming removed 0 bases from V and 7 bases from J, with 9 bases in between. CDR3 residues: CATSRDQGPEKLFF. In DNA, the CDR3 is TGTGCCACCAGCAGAGATCAGGGGCCTGAAAAACTGTTTTTT.

The chain combines TRBV2 with TRBJ1-4, with 10 nucleotides matching TRBD1. The CDR3 has 15 amino acids. The V gene's germline CDR1 is SNHLY and CDR2 FYNNEI. With 8 bases clipped from V and 0 bases from J, the junction kept 3 bases outside the gene matches. CDR3: CASLGQGTTNEKLFF. In DNA form, the CDR3 reads TGTGCCAGCTTGGGACAGGGGACAACTAATGAAAAACTGTTTTTT.

V and J are TRBV9 and TRBJ1-3, with D unclear. The V end was cut by 3 bases, the J end by 0 bases, with 19 bases between. Germline V gene data show CDR1 as SGDLS and CDR2 as YYNGEE. The CDR3 has 18 residues. CDR3 in amino acids: CASSAGTGLGNSGNTIYF. The CDR3 bases are TGTGCCAGCAGCGCCGGAACTGGACTGGGAAACTCTGGAAACACCATATATTTT. The entire variable domain, with the rest obtained from reference TRBV9 and TRBJ1-3, is as follows: DSGVTQTPKHLITATGQRVTLRCSPRSGDLSVYWYQQSLDQGLQFLIQYYNGEERAKGNILERFSAQQFPDLHSELNLSSLELGDSALYFCASSAGTGLGNSGNTIYFGEGSWLTVV.

The chain joins TRBV7-9 to TRBJ1-4; TRBD1 agrees at 7 bases. The CDR3 loop spans 15 amino acids. CDR1 and CDR2 from the germline V gene are SEHNR and FQNEAQ (reference sequence). Germline trimming cut 3 bases from V and 4 bases from J; bases unmatched to any gene: 5. The CDR3 DNA follows: TGTGCCAGCAGCTTGCTGGGACAGCTTAATGAAAAACTGTTTTTT. Translating gives CASSLLGQLNEKLFF.

This clone was detected only once. The V gene is TRBV2, the J gene TRBJ1-6; possible D gene TRBD1, 6 bases. The CDR3 has 16 amino acids. Deletions cut 7 bases from V and 5 bases from J, with 18 bases between. Germline CDR1 SNHLY, CDR2 FYNNEI. CDR3 residues: CASTPRGRGDNSPLHF. The CDR3 DNA is TGTGCCAGCACTCCGAGGGGCAGGGGAGATAATTCACCCCTCCACTTT.

The chain has TRBV11-3 and TRBJ2-2; maybe TRBD2 (6 bases). This CDR3 spans 15 amino acids. V was cut by 3 bases and J by 4 bases, with 12 bases left in between. Germline CDR1 reads SGHNT; CDR2 reads YENEEA. CDR3 amino acids: CASSFGRGSTGELFF. The DNA for the CDR3 is TGTGCCAGCAGCTTCGGGCGGGGCTCCACCGGGGAGCTGTTTTTT.

The V and J genes are TRBV19 and TRBJ2-2, with 13 bases that match TRBD2. The germline V gene encodes CDR1 LNHDA and CDR2 SQIVND (reference sequence). This CDR3 comprises 17 residues. The ends lost 6 bases at V and 4 bases at J; junction bases unmatched: 8. DNA of the CDR3: TGTGCCAGTAGGACACTAGCGGGGGGGCCGGGCACCGGGGAGCTGTTTTTT. Translating it yields CASRTLAGGPGTGELFF.

In DNA, the CDR3 is TGTGCCACCAAAGAACAGCGGGGATCCTACGAGCAGTACTTC. Translated: CATKEQRGSYEQYF. This sequence joins TRBV19 and TRBJ2-7; TRBD2 matches 7 bases. V was clipped by 10 bases and J by 1 base; unmatched bases: 10. There are 14 residues in the CDR3. CDR1 and CDR2 from the germline V gene are LNHDA and SQIVND (reference sequence).

The rearrangement joins TRBV5-1 to TRBJ2-7; 9 bases map to TRBD1. This CDR3 region has 15 residues. Germline CDR1 and CDR2: SGHRS and YFSETQ. With 4 bases clipped from V and 2 bases from J, the junction kept 7 bases outside the gene matches. The CDR3 DNA reads TGCGCCAGCAGCCGCGACAGGGGGAGGACCTACGAGCAGTACTTC. Translated: CASSRDRGRTYEQYF.

The V and J genes are TRBV7-2 and TRBJ1-2; D uncertain. The CDR3 runs to 14 residues. The ends were cut back, 1 base at V and 5 bases at J, with 11 bases in the middle. CDR1 SGHTA and CDR2 FQGNSA come from the germline V gene. CDR3 in amino acids: CASSLVVRLYGYTF. CDR3 sequence (DNA): TGTGCCAGCAGCTTAGTAGTCCGTTTGTATGGCTACACCTTC. The full variable domain, rest sourced from reference TRBV7-2 and TRBJ1-2, is GAGVSQSPSNKVTEKGKDVELRCDPISGHTALYWYRQSLGQGLEFLIYFQGNSAPDKSGLPSDRFSAERTGGSVSTLTIQRTQQEDSAVYLCASSLVVRLYGYTFGSGTRLTVV.